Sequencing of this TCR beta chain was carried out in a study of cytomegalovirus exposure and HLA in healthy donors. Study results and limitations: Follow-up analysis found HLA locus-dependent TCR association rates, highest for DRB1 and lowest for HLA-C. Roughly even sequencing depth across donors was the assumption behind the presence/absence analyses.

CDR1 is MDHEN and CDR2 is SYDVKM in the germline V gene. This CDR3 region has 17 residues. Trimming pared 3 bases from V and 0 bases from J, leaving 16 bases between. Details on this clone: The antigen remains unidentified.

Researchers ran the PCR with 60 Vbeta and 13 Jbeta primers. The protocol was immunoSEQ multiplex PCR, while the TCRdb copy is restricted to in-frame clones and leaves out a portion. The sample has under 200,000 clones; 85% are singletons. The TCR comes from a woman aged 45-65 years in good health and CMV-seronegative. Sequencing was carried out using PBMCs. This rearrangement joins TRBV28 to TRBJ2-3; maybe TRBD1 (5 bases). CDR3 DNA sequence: TGTGCCAGCAGTTTGATCCAGGGATACACTAGCACAGATACGCAGTATTTT. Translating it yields CASSLIQGYTSTDTQYF.